The source of this TCR beta chain is a study of spatial heterogeneity in lung cancer. The time point denotes: blood at routine non-recurrence follow-up after resection. The V end was cut by 1 base, the J end by 0 bases, with 10 bases between. CDR3 length: 15 residues. Germline V gives CDR1 SGHAT, CDR2 FQDESV (reference sequence). The table lists this clonotype with a few counts. MiXCR, applied by TCRdb to the 5' RACE reads, yields one record per CDR3 protein. This table has 100,000 to 120,000 distinct CDR3 sequences, 10% to 13% appearing once. The chain uses TRBV11-1 and TRBJ2-7, with D possibly TRBD2 on 6 matching bases. This receptor was taken from a female donor with early-stage non-small cell lung cancer. The sequencing used PBMCs, collected at follow-up. The CDR3 DNA is TGTGCCAGCAGCTTAGACGGGACTCGCTCCTACGAGCAGTACTTC. It encodes CASSLDGTRSYEQYF. Full variable domain (remainder filled in from reference TRBV11-1 and TRBJ2-7): EAEVAQSPRYKITEKSQAVAFWCDPISGHATLYWYRQILGQGPELLVQFQDESVVDDSQLPKDRFSAERLKGVDSTLKIQPAELGDSAMYLCASSLDGTRSYEQYFGPGTRLTVT.